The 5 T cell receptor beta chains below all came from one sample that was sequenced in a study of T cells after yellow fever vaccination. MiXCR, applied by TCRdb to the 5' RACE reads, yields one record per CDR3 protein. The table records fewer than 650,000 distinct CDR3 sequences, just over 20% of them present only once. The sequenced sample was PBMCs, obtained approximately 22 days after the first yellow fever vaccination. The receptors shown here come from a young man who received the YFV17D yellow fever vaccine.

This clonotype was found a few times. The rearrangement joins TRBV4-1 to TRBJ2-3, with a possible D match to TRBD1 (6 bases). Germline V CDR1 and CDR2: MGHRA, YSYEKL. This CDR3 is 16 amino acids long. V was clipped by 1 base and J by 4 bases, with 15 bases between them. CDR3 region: CASSQGIWGRSDTQYF. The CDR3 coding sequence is TGCGCCAGCAGCCAAGGAATTTGGGGGCGCTCAGATACGCAGTATTTT.

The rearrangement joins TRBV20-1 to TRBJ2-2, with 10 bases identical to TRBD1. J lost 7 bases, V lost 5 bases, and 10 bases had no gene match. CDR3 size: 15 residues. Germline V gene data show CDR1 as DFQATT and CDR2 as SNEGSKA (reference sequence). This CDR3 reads CSASDRGLGGGELFF. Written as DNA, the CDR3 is TGCAGTGCTTCCGACAGGGGGCTCGGAGGCGGGGAGCTGTTTTTT.

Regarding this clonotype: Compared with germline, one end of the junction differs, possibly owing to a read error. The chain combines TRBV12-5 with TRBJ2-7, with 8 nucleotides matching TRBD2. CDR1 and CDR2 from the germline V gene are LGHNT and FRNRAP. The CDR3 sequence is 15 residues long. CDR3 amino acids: CGSGPPGGNDYEQYF. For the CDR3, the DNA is TGTGGTAGTGGCCCCCCGGGGGGGAACGACTACGAGCAGTACTTC.

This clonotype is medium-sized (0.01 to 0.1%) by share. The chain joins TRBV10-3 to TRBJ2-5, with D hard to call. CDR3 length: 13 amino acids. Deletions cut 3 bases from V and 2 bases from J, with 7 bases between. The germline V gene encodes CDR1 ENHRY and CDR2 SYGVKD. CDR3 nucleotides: TGTGCCATCAGTGACGGCGGACAAGAGACCCAGTACTTC. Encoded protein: CAISDGGQETQYF.

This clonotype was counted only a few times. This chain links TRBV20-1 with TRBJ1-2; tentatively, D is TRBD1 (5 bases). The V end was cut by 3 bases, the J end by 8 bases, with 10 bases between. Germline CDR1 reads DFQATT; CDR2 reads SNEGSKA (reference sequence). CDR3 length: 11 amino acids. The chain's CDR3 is CSASRAGGYTF. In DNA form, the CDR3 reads TGCAGTGCTAGCAGGGCGGGGGGCTACACCTTC.